This T cell receptor (beta chain) was identified during a study of blood T cell repertoires in COVID-19. About the study: PBMCs, B-cell-depleted T cells, or T cells were the source of the cDNA or gDNA that made up the material.

Those enrolled, adults aged about 18 to 89 years, came from some 23 US areas. Participants' reported clinical history set cohort assignment. The method was immunoSEQ multiplex PCR; TCRdb's version includes in-frame clones alone and lacks a portion of them. The sample lists more than 250,000 clones; approximately 85% were seen once. The sequenced material came from PBMCs or T cells enriched from blood (not recorded which). The TCR originated in a man aged 25 to 40 who had recovered from COVID-19.

CDR3 in DNA: TGTGCCAGCAGCCTGGGGGGAGGTAGTGGTGAAGCTTTCTTT. It specifies CASSLGGGSGEAFF. The chain is built from TRBV2 and TRBJ1-1; D possibly corresponds to TRBD1 (5 bases). The CDR3 extends over 14 amino acids. The ends were cut back, 6 bases at V and 7 bases at J, with 18 bases in the middle. The germline V gene has CDR1 SNHLY and CDR2 FYNNEI.